This T cell receptor beta chain derives from a study of cytomegalovirus exposure and HLA in healthy donors. On this clone: Its antigen is unknown.

CDR3 length: 17 residues. Germline-derived CDR1 and CDR2 are SGHVS and FQNEAQ. V shed 5 bases and J 1 base; nucleotides not matched to a gene: 13. Study-wide points: With high specificity and sensitivity, the classifier reportedly diagnosed cytomegalovirus status. Across donors, most TCRs were seen rarely, yet some public ones were widespread.

Use of 60 Vbeta and 13 Jbeta primers characterized the PCR. Here immunoSEQ multiplex PCR was the method, and the copy in TCRdb shows in-frame clones only, minus some. The table lists 170,000 or so clones, around 80% of them singletons. The source of this sequence is a woman between 45 and 60 years old in good health and CMV-seronegative. Sequenced material: PBMCs. J is TRBJ2-7 and V is TRBV7-8; 8 nucleotides agree with TRBD1. The CDR3 protein is CASSHSIARDRSYEQYF. As DNA, the CDR3 is TGTGCCAGCAGCCACTCCATCGCCAGGGACAGGTCCTACGAGCAGTACTTC.